One and the same sample provided the 28 T cell receptor beta chains below, sequenced in a study of blood T cell repertoires in COVID-19. The table came from immunoSEQ multiplex PCR; TCRdb's copy has only in-frame clones and leaves some out. The sample has about 87,000 clones, about four fifths seen once; the top ten hold about 2%. The sequencing sample was made of peripheral blood. These receptors all come from a woman aged 70-85 years with acute or convalescent COVID-19.

This clone has a handful of counts. The chain joins TRBV11-1 to TRBJ1-1; maybe TRBD1 (6 bases). This CDR3 region has 15 residues. CDR1 is SGHAT, CDR2 FQDESV, per germline (reference sequence). V dropped 4 bases and J dropped 4 bases, with 16 bases sitting between them. Here the CDR3 DNA reads TGTGCCAGCAGCTACGACAGATCCAGGGGCACTGAAGCTTTCTTT. Amino acids: CASSYDRSRGTEAFF.

The V gene is TRBV12-3 or TRBV12-4, the J gene TRBJ1-1, with 9 positions matching TRBD1. The CDR3 is 13 residues long. Trimming cost V 5 bases and J 10 bases; bases outside gene matches: 8. The DNA of the CDR3 is TGTGCCAGCAGTCCCGGACAGGGGAGGAGAGCTTTCTTT. Its protein product is CASSPGQGRRAFF.

This clone occurred a few times. The chain's CDR3 is CASSSGTGGKLFTEAFF. The CDR3 DNA is TGCGCCAGCAGCTCCGGGACAGGGGGGAAATTGTTCACTGAAGCTTTCTTT. The chain uses TRBV5-1 and TRBJ1-1; 11 positions match TRBD1. The CDR3 length is 17 residues. Germline V gene lookup returns CDR1 SGHRS and CDR2 YFSETQ. Trimming removed 3 bases from V and 4 bases from J; junction bases left unmatched: 11. Complete variable domain (other parts from reference TRBV5-1 and TRBJ1-1): KAGVTQTPRYLIKTRGQQVTLSCSPISGHRSVSWYQQTPGQGLQFLFEYFSETQRNKGNFPGRFSGRQFSNSRSEMNVSTLELGDSALYLCASSSGTGGKLFTEAFFGQGTRLTVV.

The rearrangement joins TRBV12-3 or TRBV12-4 to TRBJ2-7; TRBD1 agrees at 8 bases. The ends lost 3 bases at V and 3 bases at J; junction bases unmatched: 1. There are 13 residues in the CDR3. This CDR3 reads CASSFGQGYEQYF. For the CDR3, the DNA is TGTGCCAGCAGTTTCGGACAGGGCTACGAGCAGTACTTC.

The chain uses TRBV5-1 and TRBJ2-5; a possible D gene is TRBD1 (6 bases). CDR1 and CDR2 (germline): SGHRS, YFSETQ. V was clipped by 3 bases and J by 4 bases, with 10 bases between them. This CDR3 spans 13 amino acids. The CDR3 loop reads CASSSQGGETQYF. The CDR3 nucleotides read TGCGCCAGCAGCTCACAGGGTGGAGAGACCCAGTACTTC.

V usage is TRBV7-3 and J usage is TRBJ1-6; D is unresolved. V lost 0 bases and J 8 bases, leaving 11 bases between the germline ends. The CDR3 has 15 residues. Looked up from germline, CDR1 is SGHTA and CDR2 is FQGTGA. For the CDR3, the DNA is TGTGCCAGCAGCTTAACCGGACTTCACTATTCACCCCTCCACTTT. Translating gives CASSLTGLHYSPLHF.

This clone came up once. The V and J genes are TRBV5-1 and TRBJ2-5; D call uncertain. Trimming left V 0 bases short and J 2 bases short, with 8 bases between. This CDR3 is 14 amino acids long. From germline, CDR1 is SGHRS and CDR2 YFSETQ. CDR3 in amino acids: CASSLGQLQETQYF. For the CDR3, the DNA is TGCGCCAGCAGCTTGGGGCAGTTGCAAGAGACCCAGTACTTC. Full variable domain (missing parts from reference TRBV5-1 and TRBJ2-5): KAGVTQTPRYLIKTRGQQVTLSCSPISGHRSVSWYQQTPGQGLQFLFEYFSETQRNKGNFPGRFSGRQFSNSRSEMNVSTLELGDSALYLCASSLGQLQETQYFGPGTRLLVL.

The chain links TRBV3-1 (or the pseudogene TRBV3-2) to TRBJ2-1, with 11 bases identical to TRBD2. Germline CDR1 is LGHDT and CDR2 is YNNKEL (reference sequence). The CDR3 has 15 residues. J gave up 6 bases and V 2 bases, and 3 bases lay outside the gene matches. CDR3 sequence (DNA): TGTGCCAGCAGCCAACAACTAGCGGGGGCCAATGAGCAGTTCTTC. Translation gives CASSQQLAGANEQFF.

The chain is built from TRBV6-5 and TRBJ2-5; 8 nucleotides agree with TRBD1. V shed 5 bases, J shed 2 bases, and the junction held 4 bases outside the gene matches. The CDR3 totals 14 residues. Germline CDR1 and CDR2: MNHEY and SVGAGI. CDR3 bases: TGTGCCAGCAGTCGCGGACAGGGTCAAGAGACCCAGTACTTC. Its translation is CASSRGQGQETQYF.

V is TRBV2 and J is TRBJ2-7, with TRBD2 identical over 9 bases. V lost 6 bases, J lost 0 bases, and 3 bases stayed unmatched. The CDR3 consists of 14 residues. Germline CDR1 and CDR2: SNHLY and FYNNEI. The chain's CDR3 is CASSRAGGSYEQYF. CDR3 DNA: TGTGCCAGCAGCCGAGCGGGGGGCTCCTACGAGCAGTACTTC.

J is TRBJ1-1 and V is TRBV6-5; D possibly corresponds to TRBD1 (5 bases). CDR3 length equals 13 residues. Germline V gene sequence: CDR1 MNHEY, CDR2 SVGAGI. Trimming left V 9 bases short and J 2 bases short, with 13 bases between. CDR3 DNA: TGTGCCAGACCCCCGACAGCTAACACTGAAGCTTTCTTT. Amino acids: CARPPTANTEAFF.

The chain couples TRBV5-8 to TRBJ1-4; 8 bases fit TRBD1. This CDR3 has 15 amino acids. J lost 8 bases, V lost 4 bases, and 10 bases had no gene match. Germline assignment: CDR1 SGHTS and CDR2 YDEGEE. The CDR3 region has the DNA TGTGCCAGCAGCACATATGGACAGGGAAACGAAAAACTGTTTTTT. Amino acid sequence: CASSTYGQGNEKLFF.

The chain is built from TRBV18 and TRBJ1-5, with 9 positions matching TRBD1. The CDR3 contains 15 residues. The V segment lost 5 bases and the J segment 3 bases; nucleotides outside the gene matches: 5. Germline V lookup: CDR1 KGHSH, CDR2 LQKENI. The CDR3 DNA is TGTGCCAGCTCAGCAGGACAGGGGTACAATCAGCCCCAGCATTTT. This gives the protein CASSAGQGYNQPQHF.

The genes are TRBV19 and TRBJ2-1, with D possibly being TRBD2 (7 bases). The germline V gene has CDR1 LNHDA and CDR2 SQIVND (reference sequence). V was cut by 9 bases and J by 8 bases, with 23 bases left in between. The length of the CDR3 is 15 residues. The CDR3 spells CASNFGGQPEHEQFF. CDR3 nucleotide sequence: TGTGCCAGCAATTTCGGGGGGCAGCCTGAGCATGAGCAGTTCTTC.

The V gene is TRBV9, the J gene TRBJ2-7; 8 bases align to TRBD1. The germline CDR1 and CDR2 sequences are SGDLS and YYNGEE. The CDR3 covers 15 residues. With 0 bases clipped from V and 4 bases from J, the junction kept 6 bases outside the gene matches. The CDR3 region has the DNA TGTGCCAGCAGCGTAGGAGCAGGGGGCACGTACGAGCAGTACTTC. It specifies CASSVGAGGTYEQYF.

The chain has TRBV19 and TRBJ2-6, with no clear D. The CDR3 runs to 14 residues. Trimming pared 4 bases from V and 0 bases from J, leaving 4 bases between. CDR1 is LNHDA and CDR2 is SQIVND in the germline V gene (reference sequence). In nucleotides, the CDR3 is TGTGCCAGTAGTAGTAGCTCTGGGGCCAACGTCCTGACTTTC. Translating gives CASSSSSGANVLTF.

This CDR3 is CASRFIHSTDTQYF. The DNA for the CDR3 is TGTGCAAGTCGCTTCATCCATAGCACAGATACGCAGTATTTT. The rearrangement joins TRBV12-2 to TRBJ2-3; no DNA check was done on the table's D call, TRBD1. TRBV12-2 constitutes a pseudogene. The CDR3 runs to 14 residues.

The rearrangement joins TRBV27 to TRBJ2-5; 7 bases align to TRBD2. Germline V gene data show CDR1 as MNHEY and CDR2 as SMNVEV (reference sequence). The CDR3 has 14 residues. Trimming cost V 6 bases and J 5 bases; bases outside gene matches: 9. The CDR3 DNA reads TGTGCCAGCAGCATCCGACTAGCCGGGGAGACCCAGTACTTC. Translation: CASSIRLAGETQYF.

The chain combines TRBV30 with TRBJ1-1; D perhaps matches TRBD1 (6 bases). CDR3 size: 15 residues. Per germline, CDR1 GTSNPN and CDR2 SVGIG (reference sequence). Between the trimmed V and J ends, which lost 2 bases and 2 bases, there was a span of 15 bases. The CDR3: CAWSLWEGVNTEAFF. In DNA, the CDR3 is TGTGCCTGGAGTTTGTGGGAGGGGGTAAACACTGAAGCTTTCTTT.

The V and J genes are TRBV27 and TRBJ2-6; the match to TRBD1 covers 7 bases. The ends lost 7 bases at V and 1 base at J; junction bases unmatched: 10. The germline gives CDR1 MNHEY, CDR2 SMNVEV (reference sequence). The CDR3 spans 17 residues. The CDR3 DNA follows: TGTGCCAGCACCAACCAGGGGGTTCATTCTGGGGCCAACGTCCTGACTTTC. Encoded protein: CASTNQGVHSGANVLTF.

The chain is built from TRBV19 and TRBJ1-4, with no clear D. Germline CDR1 is LNHDA and CDR2 is SQIVND (reference sequence). Trimming removed 9 bases from V and 4 bases from J, with 15 bases in between. The CDR3 totals 14 residues. CDR3 residues: CASLRRAGNEKLFF. In DNA, the CDR3 is TGTGCCAGCCTCCGGAGGGCCGGTAATGAAAAACTGTTTTTT.

The chain recombines TRBV5-6 with TRBJ1-6; TRBD1 agrees at 7 bases. The J segment lost 7 bases and the V segment lost 6 bases, leaving 7 bases of the junction unmatched. The CDR3 has 14 amino acids. The V gene's germline CDR1 is SGHDT and CDR2 YYEEEE. In DNA, the CDR3 is TGTGCCAGCACCTTTGAACAGGGGAATTCACCCCTCCACTTT. This translates into CASTFEQGNSPLHF.

V gene TRBV6-5 combines with J gene TRBJ1-5; D is undetermined. The germline gives CDR1 MNHEY, CDR2 SVGAGI. Trimming cost V 7 bases and J 0 bases, with 13 bases left between them. This CDR3 contains 15 residues. In DNA, the CDR3 is TGTGCCAGCAATACTCCTAGTATTAGCAATCAGCCCCAGCATTTT. This codes for CASNTPSISNQPQHF.

This chain uses TRBV24-1 with TRBJ1-2; 10 bases line up with TRBD1. The trim removed 3 bases at V and 6 bases at J, leaving 6 bases unmatched. The CDR3 consists of 15 residues. Germline loops: CDR1 KGHDR, CDR2 SFDVKD. The CDR3 bases are TGTGCCACCAGTGATCCGACAGGGGGCGCGCATGGCTACACCTTC. It encodes CATSDPTGGAHGYTF.

The genes are TRBV11-3 and TRBJ1-1; maybe TRBD1 (5 bases). Germline V gene data show CDR1 as SGHNT and CDR2 as YENEEA. Trimming shortened V by 1 base and J by 3 bases, and 12 bases separated the two germline ends. The CDR3 consists of 15 residues. CDR3 region: CASSLASAGYTEAFF. The CDR3 nucleotides read TGTGCCAGCAGCTTAGCTTCGGCAGGGTACACTGAAGCTTTCTTT.

V usage is TRBV7-9 and J usage is TRBJ1-3; 7 positions agree with TRBD1. V trimming: 6 bases; J trimming: 3 bases; junction bases outside the gene matches: 8. The CDR3 has 15 residues. CDR1 is SEHNR and CDR2 is FQNEAQ in the germline V gene (reference sequence). The CDR3: CASRLEGGSGNTIYF. The CDR3 DNA is TGTGCCAGCAGGTTGGAAGGGGGCAGTGGAAACACCATATATTTT.

V and J are TRBV3-1 (or the pseudogene TRBV3-2) and TRBJ2-7, with D tentatively TRBD1 (6 bases). The ends were cut back, 4 bases at V and 6 bases at J, with 16 bases in the middle. Germline V gives CDR1 LGHDT, CDR2 YNNKEL (reference sequence). CDR3 length: 14 residues. CDR3: CASSLGHRPTEQYF. In DNA, the CDR3 is TGTGCCAGCAGCCTGGGACACAGGCCCACCGAGCAGTACTTC.

The V gene is TRBV9, the J gene TRBJ2-2; 7 bases are shared with TRBD1. Germline lookup yields CDR1 SGDLS and CDR2 YYNGEE. This CDR3 is 16 amino acids long. V lost 4 bases, J lost 8 bases, and 14 bases stayed unmatched. CDR3 in DNA: TGTGCCAGCAGCTTCGGGACAGCACTGGATGAGGGGGAGCTGTTTTTT. It translates to CASSFGTALDEGELFF.